One and the same sample provided the 3 T cell receptor beta chains below, sequenced in a study of OX40 agonist ivuxolimab in advanced cancers. Clones were sequenced by immunoSEQ multiplex PCR, and TCRdb holds only the in-frame ones, with some missing. Counted here are approximately 39,000 clones, 79% occurring once; the ten biggest clones make up 8.5% to 14%. Specimen: CD4+ or CD8+ T cells sorted from blood, collected in a trial of the OX40 agonist ivuxolimab. These TCRs come from an adult with an advanced solid tumor such as melanoma, head and neck, liver or kidney cancer.

This clone was seen just once. The chain uses TRBV10-3 and TRBJ1-2; 7 nucleotides agree with TRBD1. Trimming removed 3 bases from V and 7 bases from J; junction bases left unmatched: 5. Germline assignment: CDR1 ENHRY and CDR2 SYGVKD. The CDR3 spans 13 residues. DNA for the CDR3: TGTGCCATCAGTGAAACCAACAGGGGTGGCTACACCTTC. Its protein product is CAISETNRGGYTF.

This chain links TRBV6-5 with TRBJ2-5, with D possibly TRBD2 on 5 matching bases. The CDR3 has 11 residues. Looked up from germline, CDR1 is MNHEY and CDR2 is SVGAGI. V was shortened by 6 bases and J by 5 bases, with 7 bases between the two germline ends. The CDR3, as DNA: TGTGCCAGCAGACGAGGGGAGACCCAGTACTTC. Protein product: CASRRGETQYF.

This sequence joins TRBV6-6 and TRBJ1-1; TRBD1 is a possible D gene (5 bases). The V end was cut by 1 base, the J end by 7 bases, with 16 bases between. CDR1 is MNHNY, CDR2 SVGAGI, per germline (reference sequence). The CDR3 runs to 15 residues. The CDR3 reads CASSYLRGEVIEAFF. In DNA form, the CDR3 reads TGTGCCAGCAGTTACTTGAGGGGAGAAGTAATTGAAGCTTTCTTT.